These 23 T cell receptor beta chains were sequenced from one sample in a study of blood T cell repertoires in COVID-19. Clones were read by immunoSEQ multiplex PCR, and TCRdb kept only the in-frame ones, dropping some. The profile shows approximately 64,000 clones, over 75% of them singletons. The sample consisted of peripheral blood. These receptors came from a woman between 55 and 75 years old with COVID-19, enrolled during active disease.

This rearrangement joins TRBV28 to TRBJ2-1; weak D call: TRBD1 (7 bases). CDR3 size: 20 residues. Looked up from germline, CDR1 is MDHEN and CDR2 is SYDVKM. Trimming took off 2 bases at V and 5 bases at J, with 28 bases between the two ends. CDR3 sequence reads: CASSLNDYAAQGGANNEQFF. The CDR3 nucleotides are TGTGCCAGCAGTTTAAATGATTATGCAGCCCAGGGGGGCGCGAACAATGAGCAGTTCTTC.

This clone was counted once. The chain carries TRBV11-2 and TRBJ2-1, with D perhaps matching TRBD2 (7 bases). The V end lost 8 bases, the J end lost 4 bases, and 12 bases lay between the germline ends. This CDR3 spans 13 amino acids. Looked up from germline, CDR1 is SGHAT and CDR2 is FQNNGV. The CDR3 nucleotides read TGTGCCAGCGGGGAGGGGGGGTACAATGAGCAGTTCTTC. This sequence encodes CASGEGGYNEQFF. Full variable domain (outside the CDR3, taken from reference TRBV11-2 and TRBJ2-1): EAGVAQSPRYKIIEKRQSVAFWCNPISGHATLYWYQQILGQGPKLLIQFQNNGVVDDSQLPKDRFSAERLKGVDSTLKIQPAKLEDSAVYLCASGEGGYNEQFFGPGTRLTVL.

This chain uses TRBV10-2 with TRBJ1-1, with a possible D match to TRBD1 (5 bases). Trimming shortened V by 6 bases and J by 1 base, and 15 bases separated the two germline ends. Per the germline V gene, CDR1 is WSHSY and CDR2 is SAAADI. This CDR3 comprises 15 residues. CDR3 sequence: CASSPRQIQNTEAFF. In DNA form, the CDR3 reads TGCGCCAGCAGCCCGAGACAGATTCAGAACACTGAAGCTTTCTTT.

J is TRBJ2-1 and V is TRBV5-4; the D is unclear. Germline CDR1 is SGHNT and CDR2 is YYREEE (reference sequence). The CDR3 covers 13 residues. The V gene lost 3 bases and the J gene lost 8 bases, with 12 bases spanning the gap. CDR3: CASSWAIFDEQFF. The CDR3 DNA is TGTGCCAGCAGCTGGGCCATTTTCGATGAGCAGTTCTTC.

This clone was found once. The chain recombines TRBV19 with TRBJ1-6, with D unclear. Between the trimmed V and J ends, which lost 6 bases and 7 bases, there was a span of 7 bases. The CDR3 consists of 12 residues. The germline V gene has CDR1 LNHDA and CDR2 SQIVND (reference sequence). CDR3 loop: CASRAGNSPLHF. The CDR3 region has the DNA TGTGCCAGTAGAGCCGGGAATTCACCCCTCCACTTT.

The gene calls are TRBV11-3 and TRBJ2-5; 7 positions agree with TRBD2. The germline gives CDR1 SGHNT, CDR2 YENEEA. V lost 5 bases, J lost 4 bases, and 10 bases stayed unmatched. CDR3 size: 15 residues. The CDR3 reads CASSPNSGGRETQYF. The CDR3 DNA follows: TGTGCCAGCAGCCCGAACTCGGGGGGTCGAGAGACCCAGTACTTC.

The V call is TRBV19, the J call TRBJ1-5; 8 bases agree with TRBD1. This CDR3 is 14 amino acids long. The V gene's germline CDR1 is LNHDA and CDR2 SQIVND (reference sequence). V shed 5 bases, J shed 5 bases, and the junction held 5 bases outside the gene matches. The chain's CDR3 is CASSFTGGDQPQHF. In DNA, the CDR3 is TGTGCCAGTAGTTTTACAGGGGGGGATCAGCCCCAGCATTTT. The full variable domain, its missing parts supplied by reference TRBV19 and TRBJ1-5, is DGGITQSPKYLFRKEGQNVTLSCEQNLNHDAMYWYRQDPGQGLRLIYYSQIVNDFQKGDIAEGYSVSREKKESFPLTVTSAQKNPTAFYLCASSFTGGDQPQHFGDGTRLSIL.

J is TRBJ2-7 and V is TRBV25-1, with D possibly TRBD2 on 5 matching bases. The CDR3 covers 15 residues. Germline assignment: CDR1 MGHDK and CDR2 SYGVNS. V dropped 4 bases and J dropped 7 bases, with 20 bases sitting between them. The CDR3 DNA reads TGTGCCAGCAGTGCGACGGCGGGTTCGACGGGGGAGCAGTACTTC. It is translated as CASSATAGSTGEQYF.

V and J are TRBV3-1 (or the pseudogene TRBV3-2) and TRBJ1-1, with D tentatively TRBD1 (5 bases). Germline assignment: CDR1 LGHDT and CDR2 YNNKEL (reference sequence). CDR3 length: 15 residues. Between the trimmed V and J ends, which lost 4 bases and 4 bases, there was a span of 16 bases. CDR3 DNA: TGTGCCAGCAGCCCCCTGCGGGGCGCGGGCACTGAAGCTTTCTTT. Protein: CASSPLRGAGTEAFF.

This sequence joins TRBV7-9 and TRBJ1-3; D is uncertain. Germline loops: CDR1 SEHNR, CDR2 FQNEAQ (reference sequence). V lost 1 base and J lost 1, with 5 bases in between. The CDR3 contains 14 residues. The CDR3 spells CASSLGVSGNTIYF. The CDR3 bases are TGTGCCAGCAGCTTAGGAGTTTCTGGAAACACCATATATTTT.

The CDR3, as DNA: TGTGCCAGCAGCCAAGAGTCCAGAAGCTATGGCTACACCTTC. It codes for CASSQESRSYGYTF. The rearrangement joins TRBV3-1 (or the pseudogene TRBV3-2) to TRBJ1-2; no definite D call. CDR1 LGHDT and CDR2 YNNKEL come from the germline V gene (reference sequence). Trimming removed 0 bases at V and 4 bases at J, with 9 bases between. The CDR3 has 14 residues.

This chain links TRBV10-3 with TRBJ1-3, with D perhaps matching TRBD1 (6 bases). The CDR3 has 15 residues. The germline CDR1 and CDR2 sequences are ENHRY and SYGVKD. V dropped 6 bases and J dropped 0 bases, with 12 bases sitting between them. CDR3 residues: CAISRDTYSGNTIYF. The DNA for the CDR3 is TGTGCCATCAGCCGGGACACTTACTCTGGAAACACCATATATTTT.

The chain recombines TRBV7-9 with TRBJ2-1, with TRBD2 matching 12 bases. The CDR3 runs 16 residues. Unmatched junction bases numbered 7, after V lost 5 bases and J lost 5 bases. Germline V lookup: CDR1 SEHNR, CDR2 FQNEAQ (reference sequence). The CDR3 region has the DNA TGTGCCAGCAGCGAATGGACTAGCGGGGACCACAATGAGCAGTTCTTC. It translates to CASSEWTSGDHNEQFF.

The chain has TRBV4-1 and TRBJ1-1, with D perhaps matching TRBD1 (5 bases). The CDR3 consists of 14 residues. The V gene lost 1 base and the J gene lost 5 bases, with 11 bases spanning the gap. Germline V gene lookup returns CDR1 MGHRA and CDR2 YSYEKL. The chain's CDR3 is CASSQVGGRTEAFF. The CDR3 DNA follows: TGCGCCAGCAGCCAAGTGGGGGGAAGGACTGAAGCTTTCTTT.

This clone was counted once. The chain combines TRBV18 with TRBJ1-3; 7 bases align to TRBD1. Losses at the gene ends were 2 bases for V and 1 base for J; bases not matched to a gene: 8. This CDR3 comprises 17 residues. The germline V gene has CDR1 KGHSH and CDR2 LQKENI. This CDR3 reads CASSPGPGGTSGNTIYF. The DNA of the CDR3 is TGTGCCAGCTCACCAGGGCCAGGGGGAACATCTGGAAACACCATATATTTT.

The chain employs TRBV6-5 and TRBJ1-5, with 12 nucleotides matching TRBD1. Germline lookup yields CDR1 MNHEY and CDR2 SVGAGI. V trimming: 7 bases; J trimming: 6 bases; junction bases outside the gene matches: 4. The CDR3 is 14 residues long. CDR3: CASTGTGGLQPQHF. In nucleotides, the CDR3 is TGTGCCAGCACCGGGACAGGGGGCCTTCAGCCCCAGCATTTT.

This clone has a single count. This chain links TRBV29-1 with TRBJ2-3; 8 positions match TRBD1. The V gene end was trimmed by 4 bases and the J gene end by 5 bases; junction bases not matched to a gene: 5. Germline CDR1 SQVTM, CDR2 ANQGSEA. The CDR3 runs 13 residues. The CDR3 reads CSVAGGAGDTQYF. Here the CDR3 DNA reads TGCAGCGTTGCAGGGGGCGCCGGAGATACGCAGTATTTT.

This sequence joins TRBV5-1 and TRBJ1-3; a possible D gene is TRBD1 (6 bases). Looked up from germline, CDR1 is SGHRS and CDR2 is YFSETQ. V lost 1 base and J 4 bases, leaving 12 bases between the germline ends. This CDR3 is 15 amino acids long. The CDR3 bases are TGCGCCAGCAGCTTGATGGGGGGGCTCGGAAACACCATATATTTT. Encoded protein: CASSLMGGLGNTIYF. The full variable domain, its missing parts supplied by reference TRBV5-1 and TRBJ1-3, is KAGVTQTPRYLIKTRGQQVTLSCSPISGHRSVSWYQQTPGQGLQFLFEYFSETQRNKGNFPGRFSGRQFSNSRSEMNVSTLELGDSALYLCASSLMGGLGNTIYFGEGSWLTVV.

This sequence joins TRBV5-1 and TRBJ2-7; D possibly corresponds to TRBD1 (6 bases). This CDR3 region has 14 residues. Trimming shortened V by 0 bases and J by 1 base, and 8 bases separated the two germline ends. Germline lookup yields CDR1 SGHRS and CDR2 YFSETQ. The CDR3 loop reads CASSLGDISYEQYF. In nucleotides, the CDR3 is TGCGCCAGCAGCTTGGGGGACATTTCCTACGAGCAGTACTTC. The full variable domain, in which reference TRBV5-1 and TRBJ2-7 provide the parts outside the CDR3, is KAGVTQTPRYLIKTRGQQVTLSCSPISGHRSVSWYQQTPGQGLQFLFEYFSETQRNKGNFPGRFSGRQFSNSRSEMNVSTLELGDSALYLCASSLGDISYEQYFGPGTRLTVT.

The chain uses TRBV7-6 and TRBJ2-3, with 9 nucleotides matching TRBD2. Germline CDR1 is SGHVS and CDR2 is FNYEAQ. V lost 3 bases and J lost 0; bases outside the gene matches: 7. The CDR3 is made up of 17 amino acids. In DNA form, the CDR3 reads TGTGCCAGCAGCTTGGGTGAGCGGGGGGTGAGCACAGATACGCAGTATTTT. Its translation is CASSLGERGVSTDTQYF.

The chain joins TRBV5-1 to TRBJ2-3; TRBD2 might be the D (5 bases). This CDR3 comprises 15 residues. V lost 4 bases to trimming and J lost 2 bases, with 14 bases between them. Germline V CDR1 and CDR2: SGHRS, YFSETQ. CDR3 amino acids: CASSRLSAYTDTQYF. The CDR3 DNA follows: TGCGCCAGCAGCCGACTTAGCGCGTACACAGATACGCAGTATTTT.

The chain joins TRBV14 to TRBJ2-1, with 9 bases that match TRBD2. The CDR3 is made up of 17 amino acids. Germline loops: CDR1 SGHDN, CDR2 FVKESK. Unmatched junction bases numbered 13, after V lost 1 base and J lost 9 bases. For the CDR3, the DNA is TGTGCCAGCAGCCAAGTAGGGCCTAGCGGGGCGCTTCTTGAGCAGTTCTTC. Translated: CASSQVGPSGALLEQFF.

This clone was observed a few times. The CDR3 loop is CASSSIWGGSPDTQYF. Here the CDR3 DNA reads TGTGCCAGCAGCTCTATTTGGGGGGGTTCCCCAGATACGCAGTATTTT. The genes are TRBV3-1 (or the pseudogene TRBV3-2) and TRBJ2-3, with TRBD2 matching 7 bases. With 5 bases clipped from V and 4 bases from J, the junction kept 12 bases outside the gene matches. The germline CDR1 and CDR2 sequences are LGHDT and YNNKEL (reference sequence). The CDR3 loop spans 16 amino acids.